The 21 T cell receptor beta chains below come from one sample, sequenced in a study of shared clonotypes between healthy human individuals. Produced via immunoSEQ multiplex PCR; TCRdb's table is partial and in-frame only. The table shows about 480,000 clones, with less than 85% occurring only once. Sequencing input: PBMCs. These receptors all come from a woman aged 35 to 49 in good health. Some clones in this sample may be carry-over from other donors' samples.

The rearrangement links TRBV29-1 to TRBJ2-1, with a weak D call TRBD2 (8 bases). Trimming took off 2 bases at V and 3 bases at J, with 23 bases between the two ends. This CDR3 has 18 amino acids. Germline V lookup: CDR1 SQVTM, CDR2 ANQGSEA. CDR3 in DNA: TGCAGCGTTGAACAGGGGGTCGGTAGCGGGATTCACTACAATGAGCAGTTCTTC. It specifies CSVEQGVGSGIHYNEQFF.

This sequence joins TRBV4-3 and TRBJ2-1, with TRBD2 identical over 9 bases. The germline CDR1 and CDR2 sequences are LGHNA and YSLEER. J gave up 4 bases and V 0 bases, and 7 bases lay outside the gene matches. The CDR3 is 17 residues long. CDR3 sequence reads: CASSQEPGLATYNEQFF. The DNA of the CDR3 is TGCGCCAGCAGCCAAGAGCCGGGACTAGCTACTTACAATGAGCAGTTCTTC.

V gene TRBV2 combines with J gene TRBJ2-3, with 8 bases lining up with TRBD1. The CDR3 is 15 amino acids. CDR1 is SNHLY and CDR2 is FYNNEI in the germline V gene. The J segment lost 1 base and the V segment lost 6 bases, leaving 6 bases of the junction unmatched. CDR3 amino acids: CASSPQGAGTDTQYF. For the CDR3, the DNA is TGTGCCAGCAGCCCCCAGGGGGCAGGCACAGATACGCAGTATTTT.

The V call is TRBV5-6, the J call TRBJ2-3; D is unclear. V lost 3 bases and J lost 0, with 11 bases in between. This CDR3 spans 15 amino acids. CDR1 is SGHDT and CDR2 is YYEEEE in the germline V gene. DNA of the CDR3: TGTGCCAGCAGCTCAGCAGTATCTAGCACAGATACGCAGTATTTT. Protein: CASSSAVSSTDTQYF.

The chain joins TRBV7-8 to TRBJ2-4, with TRBD2 as a possible D gene (5 bases). The CDR3 sequence is 14 residues long. Germline loops: CDR1 SGHVS, CDR2 FQNEAQ. Trimming left V 3 bases short and J 4 bases short, with 10 bases between. CDR3 protein: CASSFGLGKNIQYF. DNA for the CDR3: TGTGCCAGCAGCTTCGGACTGGGTAAAAACATTCAGTACTTC.

This rearrangement joins TRBV2 to TRBJ2-7; D possibly uses TRBD1 or TRBD2 (6 bases each). There are 12 residues in the CDR3. CDR1 and CDR2 (germline): SNHLY, FYNNEI. V was shortened by 8 bases and J by 9 bases, with 17 bases between the two germline ends. CDR3: CASGGGQPGQYF. The CDR3 DNA reads as TGTGCCAGCGGGGGAGGACAGCCGGGGCAGTACTTC.

This chain uses TRBV10-3 with TRBJ1-2, with 7 bases that match TRBD1. This CDR3 comprises 15 residues. CDR1 ENHRY and CDR2 SYGVKD come from the germline V gene. J gave up 4 bases and V 3 bases, and 8 bases lay outside the gene matches. This CDR3 is CAISDSTGEGYGYTF. The CDR3 DNA sequence: TGTGCCATCAGTGACTCAACAGGGGAGGGCTATGGCTACACCTTC.

V usage is TRBV7-9 and J usage is TRBJ2-1; unclear D gene. This CDR3 comprises 13 residues. CDR1 is SEHNR and CDR2 is FQNEAQ in the germline V gene (reference sequence). Between the trimmed V and J ends, which lost 5 bases and 6 bases, there was a span of 11 bases. The CDR3, as DNA: TGTGCCAGCAGCACAGACTGGGGCAATGAGCAGTTCTTC. This gives the protein CASSTDWGNEQFF.

The rearrangement joins TRBV28 to TRBJ2-2, with 8 bases lining up with TRBD1. Losses at the gene ends were 7 bases for V and 5 bases for J; bases not matched to a gene: 6. Germline CDR1 and CDR2: MDHEN and SYDVKM. The length of the CDR3 is 14 residues. This chain's CDR3 is CASMQGARTGELFF. CDR3 DNA sequence: TGTGCCAGCATGCAGGGGGCAAGGACCGGGGAGCTGTTTTTT.

This sequence joins TRBV29-1 and TRBJ2-5; D gene unclear. V dropped 3 bases and J dropped 5 bases, with 13 bases sitting between them. CDR1 is SQVTM and CDR2 is ANQGSEA in the germline V gene. This CDR3 region has 13 residues. The CDR3 DNA reads TGCAGCGTTGATGAAGGCCCCCGGGAGACCCAGTACTTC. It yields the protein CSVDEGPRETQYF.

In DNA form, the CDR3 reads TGTGCCAGCAGCTTAAGGGGACAGTTGAACACTGAAGCTTTCTTT. Its protein is CASSLRGQLNTEAFF. The gene calls are TRBV7-9 and TRBJ1-1, with TRBD1 matching 7 bases. V lost 2 bases, J lost 0 bases, and 3 bases stayed unmatched. The germline V gene has CDR1 SEHNR and CDR2 FQNEAQ (reference sequence). The CDR3 runs 15 residues.

The V and J genes are TRBV6-4 and TRBJ1-1, with a possible D match to TRBD1 (5 bases). V shed 0 bases and J shed 0 bases, with 11 bases lying between them. Looked up from germline, CDR1 is MRHNA and CDR2 is SNTAGT. The CDR3 spans 16 residues. For the CDR3, the DNA is TGTGCCAGCAGTGACTCTATAACAGGCGTGAACACTGAAGCTTTCTTT. It codes for CASSDSITGVNTEAFF.

This clone was found once. J is TRBJ2-7 and V is TRBV28; D might be TRBD2 (8 bases). The CDR3 totals 15 residues. Germline V gene data show CDR1 as MDHEN and CDR2 as SYDVKM. Trimming took 5 bases from V and 5 from J, leaving 19 bases between them. The CDR3 loop is CASSRPGTRGHEQYF. CDR3 nucleotides: TGTGCCAGCAGTCGTCCCGGGACTAGGGGGCACGAGCAGTACTTC.

The rearrangement links TRBV27 to TRBJ2-3; D unresolved. This CDR3 is built from 13 residues. Between the trimmed V and J ends, which lost 0 bases and 5 bases, there was a span of 6 bases. CDR1 MNHEY and CDR2 SMNVEV come from the germline V gene (reference sequence). The CDR3: CASSLSIGDTQYF. The CDR3, as DNA: TGTGCCAGCAGTTTATCGATCGGAGATACGCAGTATTTT.

There are a few counts of this clone. The CDR3 DNA follows: TGCAGCGTGGCACAGGGGGGAGACACTGAAGCTTTCTTT. As protein: CSVAQGGDTEAFF. J is TRBJ1-1 and V is TRBV29-1, with 8 bases that match TRBD1. V was pared by 6 bases and J by 3 bases, with 6 bases of the junction left unmatched. The CDR3 covers 13 residues. From germline, CDR1 is SQVTM and CDR2 ANQGSEA.

This clone appeared once. V and J are TRBV5-1 and TRBJ1-1, with a tentative D call TRBD1 (5 bases). V was pared by 3 bases and J by 0 bases, with 15 bases between. Looked up from germline, CDR1 is SGHRS and CDR2 is YFSETQ. This CDR3 region has 16 residues. In nucleotides, the CDR3 is TGCGCCAGCAGCTGGGGGAGGGGCAGTATGAACACTGAAGCTTTCTTT. Its protein product is CASSWGRGSMNTEAFF.

This sequence joins TRBV7-9 and TRBJ2-3; D remains ambiguous. Germline V gives CDR1 SEHNR, CDR2 FQNEAQ (reference sequence). The CDR3 runs to 15 residues. V lost 2 bases and J 2 bases, leaving 11 bases between the germline ends. The DNA for the CDR3 is TGTGCCAGCAGCTTAATTTCTTGGGACACAGATACGCAGTATTTT. Its translation: CASSLISWDTDTQYF.

This clone was counted only a few times. This chain links TRBV30 with TRBJ1-2, with 8 bases that match TRBD1. Germline V gives CDR1 GTSNPN, CDR2 SVGIG (reference sequence). The CDR3 is 14 amino acids. The trim removed 0 bases at V and 3 bases at J, leaving 3 bases unmatched. The CDR3 DNA follows: TGTGCCTGGAGTGTAACGACAGGGGACTATGGCTACACCTTC. Its translation is CAWSVTTGDYGYTF.

The genes are TRBV27 and TRBJ2-4, with TRBD1 as a possible D gene (5 bases). Germline lookup yields CDR1 MNHEY and CDR2 SMNVEV (reference sequence). Between the trimmed V and J ends, which lost 7 bases and 2 bases, there was a span of 15 bases. This CDR3 comprises 15 residues. The CDR3 DNA follows: TGTGCCAGCACCCTGTTAGGGGCCACCAAAAACATTCAGTACTTC. Encoded protein: CASTLLGATKNIQYF.

This clone was detected once. The chain combines TRBV28 with TRBJ1-1, with no clear D. V lost 6 bases and J 0 bases, leaving 17 bases between the germline ends. The germline V gene has CDR1 MDHEN and CDR2 SYDVKM. CDR3 length: 16 amino acids. The CDR3 region is CASSNPRAAMNTEAFF. CDR3 in DNA: TGTGCCAGCAGCAACCCCCGGGCCGCAATGAACACTGAAGCTTTCTTT.

V usage is TRBV2 and J usage is TRBJ1-5, with TRBD1 identical over 9 bases. Germline CDR1 is SNHLY and CDR2 is FYNNEI. Losses at the gene ends were 5 bases for V and 1 base for J; bases not matched to a gene: 9. The CDR3 spans 17 residues. The DNA of the CDR3 is TGTGCCAGCAGTACTCCTCCGGGACAGGGAAGCAATCAGCCCCAGCATTTT. Translating it yields CASSTPPGQGSNQPQHF.